The T cell receptor beta chain described here comes from a study of T-cell memory formation after mild COVID-19. Germline CDR1 SGHRS, CDR2 YFSETQ. This CDR3 region has 15 residues. V lost 3 bases, J lost 5 bases, and 17 bases lay in between. TCRdb re-called the 5' RACE reads through MiXCR, storing one row per CDR3 protein. The data show roughly 450,000 distinct CDR3 sequences, approximately 19% seen once. This clonotype turned up a few times. The sample comprised PBMCs or a T cell subset sorted from them (not recorded which). This TCR came from a man between 18 and 35 years old who had mild COVID-19 (a few samples of this study predate the infection). Cell type and time point are not known. V usage is TRBV5-1 and J usage is TRBJ2-5, with a weak D call TRBD2 (6 bases). CDR3: CASSWNRDRGETQYF. The DNA of the CDR3 is TGCGCCAGCAGCTGGAACCGGGACCGGGGGGAGACCCAGTACTTC.